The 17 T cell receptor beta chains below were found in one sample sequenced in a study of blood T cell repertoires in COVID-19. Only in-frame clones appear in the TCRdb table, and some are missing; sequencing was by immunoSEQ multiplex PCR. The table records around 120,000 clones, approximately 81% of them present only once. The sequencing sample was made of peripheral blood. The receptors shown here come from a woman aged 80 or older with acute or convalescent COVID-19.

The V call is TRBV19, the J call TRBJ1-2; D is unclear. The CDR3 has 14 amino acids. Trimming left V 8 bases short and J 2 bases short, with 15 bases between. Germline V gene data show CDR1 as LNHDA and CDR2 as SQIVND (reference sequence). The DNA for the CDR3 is TGTGCCAGTGGTTCTGGTCCCGAGAACTATGGCTACACCTTC. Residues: CASGSGPENYGYTF.

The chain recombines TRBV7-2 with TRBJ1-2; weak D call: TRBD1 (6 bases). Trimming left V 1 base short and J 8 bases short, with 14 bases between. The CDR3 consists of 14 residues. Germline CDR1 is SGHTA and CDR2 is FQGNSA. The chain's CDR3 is CASSLGGGRQGYTF. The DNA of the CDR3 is TGTGCCAGCAGCTTAGGAGGGGGTCGGCAAGGCTACACCTTC.

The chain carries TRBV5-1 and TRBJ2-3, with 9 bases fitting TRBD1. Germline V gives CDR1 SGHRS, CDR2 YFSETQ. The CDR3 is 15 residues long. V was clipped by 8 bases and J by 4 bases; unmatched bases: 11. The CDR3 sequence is CASSDGTGQPDTQYF. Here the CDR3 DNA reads TGCGCCAGTTCGGACGGGACAGGGCAACCAGATACGCAGTATTTT.

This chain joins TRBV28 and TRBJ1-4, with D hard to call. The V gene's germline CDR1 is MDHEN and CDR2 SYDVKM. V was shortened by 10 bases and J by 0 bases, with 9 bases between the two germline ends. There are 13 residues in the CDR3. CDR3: CATGIATNEKLFF. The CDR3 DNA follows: TGTGCCACCGGTATTGCAACTAATGAAAAACTGTTTTTT. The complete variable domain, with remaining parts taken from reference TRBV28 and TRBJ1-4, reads DVKVTQSSRYLVKRTGEKVFLECVQDMDHENMFWYRQDPGLGLRLIYFSYDVKMKEKGDIPEGYSVSREKKERFSLILESASTNQTSMYLCATGIATNEKLFFGSGTQLSVL.

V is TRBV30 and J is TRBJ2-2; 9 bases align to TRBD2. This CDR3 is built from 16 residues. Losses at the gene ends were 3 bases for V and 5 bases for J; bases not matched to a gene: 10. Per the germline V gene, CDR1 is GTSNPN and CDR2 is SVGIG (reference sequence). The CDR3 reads CAWSPGRAGGTGELFF. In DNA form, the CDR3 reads TGTGCCTGGAGCCCCGGGAGAGCGGGGGGAACCGGGGAGCTGTTTTTT.

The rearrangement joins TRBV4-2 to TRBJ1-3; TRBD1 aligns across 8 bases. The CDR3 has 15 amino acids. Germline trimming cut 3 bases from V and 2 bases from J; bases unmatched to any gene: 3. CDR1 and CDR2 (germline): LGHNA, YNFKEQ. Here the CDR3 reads CASSQVTGAGNTIYF. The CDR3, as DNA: TGTGCCAGCAGCCAGGTGACAGGGGCTGGAAACACCATATATTTT.

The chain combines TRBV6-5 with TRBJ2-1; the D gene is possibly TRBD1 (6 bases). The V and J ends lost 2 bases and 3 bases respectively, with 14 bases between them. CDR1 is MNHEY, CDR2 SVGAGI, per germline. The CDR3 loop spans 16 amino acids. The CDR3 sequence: CASSYEKQGLYNEQFF. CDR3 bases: TGTGCCAGCAGTTACGAGAAACAGGGCCTCTACAATGAGCAGTTCTTC.

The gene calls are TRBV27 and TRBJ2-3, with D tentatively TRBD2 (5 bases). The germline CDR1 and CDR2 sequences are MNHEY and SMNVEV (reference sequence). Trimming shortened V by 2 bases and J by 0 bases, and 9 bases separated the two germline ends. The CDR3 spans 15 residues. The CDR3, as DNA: TGTGCCAGCAGTTTAAAGCGGCTTAGCACAGATACGCAGTATTTT. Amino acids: CASSLKRLSTDTQYF.

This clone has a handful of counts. Written as DNA, the CDR3 is TGTGCCAGCAGCTTGTTATATGGACAGGGGCGCTACGAGCAGTACTTC. This encodes CASSLLYGQGRYEQYF. The chain couples TRBV7-8 to TRBJ2-7, with 9 bases matching TRBD1. The CDR3 sequence is 16 residues long. J was trimmed by 3 bases and V by 3 bases; bases with no gene match: 9. CDR1 and CDR2 (germline): SGHVS, FQNEAQ.

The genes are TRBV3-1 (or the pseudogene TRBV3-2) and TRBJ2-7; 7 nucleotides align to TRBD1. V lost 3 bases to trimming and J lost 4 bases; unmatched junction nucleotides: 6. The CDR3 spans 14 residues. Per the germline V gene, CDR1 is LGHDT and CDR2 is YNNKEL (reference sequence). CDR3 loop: CASSQRQGRYEQYF. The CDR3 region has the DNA TGTGCCAGCAGCCAGCGACAGGGCCGGTACGAGCAGTACTTC.

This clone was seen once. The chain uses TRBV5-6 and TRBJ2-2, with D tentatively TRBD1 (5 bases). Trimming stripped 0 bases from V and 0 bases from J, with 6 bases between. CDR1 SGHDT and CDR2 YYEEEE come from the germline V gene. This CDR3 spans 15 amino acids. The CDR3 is CASSLGTTNTGELFF. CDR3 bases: TGTGCCAGCAGCTTGGGGACAACGAACACCGGGGAGCTGTTTTTT.

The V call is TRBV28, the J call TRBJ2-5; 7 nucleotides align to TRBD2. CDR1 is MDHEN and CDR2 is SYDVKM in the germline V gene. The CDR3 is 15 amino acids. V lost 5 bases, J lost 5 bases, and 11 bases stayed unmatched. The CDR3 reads CASSGEGPSGETQYF. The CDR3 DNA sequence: TGTGCCAGCAGTGGGGAGGGCCCCTCGGGGGAGACCCAGTACTTC.

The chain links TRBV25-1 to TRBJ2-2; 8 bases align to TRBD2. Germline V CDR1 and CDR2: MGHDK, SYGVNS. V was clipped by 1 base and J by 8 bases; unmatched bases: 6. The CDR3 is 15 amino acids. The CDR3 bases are TGTGCCAGCAGTGAATCGCGGGGGGCGCAAGGGGAGCTGTTTTTT. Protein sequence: CASSESRGAQGELFF.

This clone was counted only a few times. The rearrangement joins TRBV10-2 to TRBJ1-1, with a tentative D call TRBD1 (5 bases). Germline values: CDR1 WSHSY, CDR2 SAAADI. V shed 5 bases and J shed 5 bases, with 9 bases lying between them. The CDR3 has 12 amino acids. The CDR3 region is CASSTGGTEAFF. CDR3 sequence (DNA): TGCGCCAGCAGTACGGGGGGAACTGAAGCTTTCTTT.

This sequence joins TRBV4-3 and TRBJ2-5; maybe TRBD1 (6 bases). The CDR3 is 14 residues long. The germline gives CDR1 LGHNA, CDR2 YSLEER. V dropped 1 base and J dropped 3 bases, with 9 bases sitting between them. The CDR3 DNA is TGCGCCAGCAGCCAAGCAGGGGTCGAAGAGACCCAGTACTTC. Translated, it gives CASSQAGVEETQYF.

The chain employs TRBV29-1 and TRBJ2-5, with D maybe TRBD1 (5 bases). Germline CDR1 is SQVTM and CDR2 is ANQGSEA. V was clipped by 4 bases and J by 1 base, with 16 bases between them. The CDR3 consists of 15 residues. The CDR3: CSVVVGPRSQETQYF. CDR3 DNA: TGCAGCGTTGTTGTGGGGCCTCGATCCCAAGAGACCCAGTACTTC.

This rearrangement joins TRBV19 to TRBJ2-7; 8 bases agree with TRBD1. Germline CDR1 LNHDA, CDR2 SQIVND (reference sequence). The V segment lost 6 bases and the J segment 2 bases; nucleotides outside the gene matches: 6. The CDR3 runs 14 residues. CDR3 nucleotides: TGTGCCAGTAGAGAACAGGGGGACGCCTACGAGCAGTACTTC. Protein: CASREQGDAYEQYF. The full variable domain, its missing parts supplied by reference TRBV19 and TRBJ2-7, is DGGITQSPKYLFRKEGQNVTLSCEQNLNHDAMYWYRQDPGQGLRLIYYSQIVNDFQKGDIAEGYSVSREKKESFPLTVTSAQKNPTAFYLCASREQGDAYEQYFGPGTRLTVT.